This TCR beta chain was obtained from a study of Graves' ophthalmopathy and Graves' hyperthyroidism. The study, taken as a whole, reports: The authors also found most expanded thyroid clonotypes above 0.001 frequency in blood.

The CDR3 is 12 amino acids. Deletions cut 7 bases from V and 5 bases from J, with 11 bases between. From germline, CDR1 is MNHEY and CDR2 SMNVEV (reference sequence). Amplification targeted the TCR beta CDR3 regions, with RNA transcripts as the source material. HTBI primers served in a first-round RT-PCR, which a second-round multiplex PCR followed. TCRdb reanalysed the multiplex PCR reads using MiXCR and keeps one entry per CDR3 protein. The top ten clones hold roughly 8.9% of a sample with 150,000 or so distinct CDR3 sequences, just under 40% of them seen once. Remarks on this clonotype: As yet, its antigen is unknown.

The source of this sequence is a man aged 30-40 years with Graves' ophthalmopathy. This chain joins TRBV27 and TRBJ1-2, with a weak D call TRBD1 (5 bases). Sequencing input: peripheral blood. CDR3 region: CASKGEGYGYTF. The DNA of the CDR3 is TGTGCCAGCAAAGGGGAAGGGTATGGCTACACCTTC.